There are a few counts of the clone carrying this T cell receptor (beta chain). Its antigen is unknown. The starting material, unfractionated whole blood, was used for total RNA extraction. Trimming shortened V by 5 bases and J by 2 bases, and 9 bases separated the two germline ends. CDR1 is SGHVS and CDR2 is FNYEAQ in the germline V gene. CDR3 length equals 14 residues. This record belongs to a study of human T cells and chemical hapten exposure. The wider study: Small discrepancies in pooled library volume mainly accounted for the varying TCR yields per sample.

Findings and limits, study-wide: DPC sensitization left the count of TCRs above 1 in 1000 unchanged.

The study's library attached unique molecular identifiers to single cDNA molecules. In the original analysis: Samples contained a median of approximately 100,000 TCRs, with a range of about 23,224 to 700,000. TCRdb re-derived calls from the 5' RACE reads in MiXCR, one entry per CDR3 protein. These V and J calls derive from TCRdb rather than the authors' analysis. This sample yields about 81,000 distinct CDR3 sequences, of which roughly 8.4% are seen a single time; about 2.2% belongs to the top ten. J is TRBJ2-2 and V is TRBV7-6; D perhaps matches TRBD1 (5 bases). The TCR sequence derives from a male donor in good health. The CDR3 nucleotides are TGTGCCAGCAGCCAAACAGGCAACACCGGGGAGCTGTTTTTT. Amino acids: CASSQTGNTGELFF.